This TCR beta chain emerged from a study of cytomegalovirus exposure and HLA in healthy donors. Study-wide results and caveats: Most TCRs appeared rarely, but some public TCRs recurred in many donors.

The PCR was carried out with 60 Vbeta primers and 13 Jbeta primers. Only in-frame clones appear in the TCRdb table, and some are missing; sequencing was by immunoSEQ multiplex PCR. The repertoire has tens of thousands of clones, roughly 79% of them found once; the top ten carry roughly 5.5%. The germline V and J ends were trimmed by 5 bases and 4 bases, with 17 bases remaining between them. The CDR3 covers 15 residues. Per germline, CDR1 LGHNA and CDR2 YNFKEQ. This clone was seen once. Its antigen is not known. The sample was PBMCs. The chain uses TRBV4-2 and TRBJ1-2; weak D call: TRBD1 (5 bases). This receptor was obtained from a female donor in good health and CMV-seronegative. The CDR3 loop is CASSARSRDSYGYTF. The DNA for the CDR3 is TGTGCCAGCAGCGCCCGGTCTCGGGACTCCTATGGCTACACCTTC.